These 31 T cell receptor beta chains came from one sample sequenced in a study of T cell clonality in common variable immunodeficiency. The data were produced by immunoSEQ multiplex PCR, yet TCRdb's version contains in-frame clones alone and is incomplete. Listed for the sample are 80,000 or so clones, none seen a single time. Material for sequencing was peripheral blood mononuclear cells. The origin of the receptors is a person aged 18-69 years in good health.

Points on this clone: The read comes to an end 3 residues before the CDR3 does, leaving the germline J gene to fill in the end. This chain links TRBV11-3 with TRBJ2-7, with D perhaps matching TRBD1 (5 bases). The V gene's germline CDR1 is SGHNT and CDR2 YENEEA. V was shortened by 5 bases and J by 6 bases, with 11 bases between the two germline ends. CDR3 length: 12 residues. Here the CDR3 reads CASSKGVSEQYF. The CDR3 bases that were read are TGTGCCAGCAGCAAAGGGGTGAGCGAG.

This clone was seen at least ten times. The sequence runs out 3 residues before the end of the CDR3; the remainder is reconstructed from the germline J gene. The V and J genes are TRBV20-1 and TRBJ2-1; 10 bases agree with TRBD2. Trimming at V came to 5 bases and at J to 7 bases, leaving 14 bases not matched to a gene. The CDR3 has 16 amino acids. The germline gives CDR1 DFQATT, CDR2 SNEGSKA (reference sequence). CDR3 in amino acids: CSAPDNLSGRSNEQFF. The part of the CDR3 DNA that was read is TGCAGTGCTCCTGATAACCTTAGCGGGAGGTCGAATGAG.

This clone was seen ten or more times. The CDR3 end lies 3 residues beyond the end of the read and is filled in from the germline J gene. V is TRBV6-2 or TRBV6-3 and J is TRBJ2-2, with 11 positions matching TRBD2. Germline V gives CDR1 MNHEY, CDR2 SVGEGT. J gave up 3 bases and V 2 bases, and 2 bases lay outside the gene matches. CDR3 size: 16 residues. The chain's CDR3 is CASSYRLAGYTGELFF. CDR3 DNA, as far as it was read: TGTGCCAGCAGTTACCGACTAGCGGGGTACACCGGGGAG.

On this clone itself: The CDR3 end is not reached by the read, which stops 3 residues before it; the germline J gene fills it in. This chain connects TRBV11-2 to TRBJ2-5, with no clear D. Trimming removed 3 bases from V and 5 bases from J, with 10 bases in between. Per the germline V gene, CDR1 is SGHAT and CDR2 is FQNNGV. The CDR3 runs to 13 residues. The part of the CDR3 DNA that was read is TGTGCCAGCAGCTTCATCATCGGGGAGACC. Protein product: CASSFIIGET. The complete CDR3 protein is CASSFIIGETQYF.

Many counts were recorded for this clone. The DNA ends 3 residues before the CDR3 does, and the rest of the CDR3 is filled in from the germline J gene. The chain is built from TRBV11-3 and TRBJ1-1; no clear D. Germline V gene sequence: CDR1 SGHNT, CDR2 YENEEA. Trimming left V 5 bases short and J 4 bases short, with 11 bases between. The CDR3 runs 13 residues. The CDR3 sequence is CASSLSPVTEAFF. The DNA read from the CDR3 is TGTGCCAGCAGCCTTTCCCCCGTCACTGAA.

This clone was observed a handful of times. The observed sequence ends 3 residues before the CDR3 terminus, with the missing tail filled in from the germline J gene. V gene TRBV23-1 combines with J gene TRBJ1-2; D ambiguous. TRBV23-1 is known as an ORF, though its function is uncertain. The CDR3 length is 10 residues. CDR3 amino acids: CARRAYDYTF. The sequenced CDR3 bases are TGCGCCAGGAGAGCCTACGAC.

Comment on this clone: The CDR3 end falls 3 residues outside the read, so it is completed with the germline J gene. This chain connects TRBV5-6 to TRBJ2-5, with 7 bases lining up with TRBD1. The germline V gene has CDR1 SGHDT and CDR2 YYEEEE. This CDR3 is built from 14 residues. With 3 bases clipped from V and 4 bases from J, the junction kept 6 bases outside the gene matches. CDR3 region: CASSSTGVRETQYF. The sequenced CDR3 bases are TGTGCCAGCAGCTCCACAGGGGTGAGAGAGACC. Full variable domain (missing parts from reference TRBV5-6 and TRBJ2-5): DAGVTQSPTHLIKTRGQQVTLRCSPKSGHDTVSWYQQALGQGPQFIFQYYEEEERQRGNFPDRFSGHQFPNYSSELNVNALLLGDSALYLCASSSTGVRETQYFGPGTRLLVL.

This clone was counted ten times or more. The read ends 3 residues before the CDR3 terminus; that terminus is restored from the germline J gene. The chain is built from TRBV5-1 and TRBJ2-3; the D gene is possibly TRBD1 (6 bases). Trimming pared 0 bases from V and 6 bases from J, leaving 20 bases between. The CDR3 covers 17 residues. CDR1 and CDR2 (germline): SGHRS, YFSETQ. The CDR3: CASSLDSGTKLWDTQYF. CDR3 DNA, as far as it was read: TGCGCCAGCAGCTTGGACTCCGGGACAAAGCTCTGGGATACG.

This clone was observed many times. The observed sequence ends 3 residues before the CDR3 terminus, with the missing tail filled in from the germline J gene. This rearrangement joins TRBV6-2 or TRBV6-3 to TRBJ2-2; TRBD2 matches 9 bases. CDR3 length: 17 residues. The junction had 8 bases not matched to a gene; V was cut back by 4 bases and J by 2 bases. Per the germline V gene, CDR1 is MNHEY and CDR2 is SVGEGT. Partial CDR3 DNA: TGTGCCAGCAGTTTTCTAGCTAGCGGGAAAAACACCGGGGAG. Its translation: CASSFLASGKNTGE. The whole CDR3 sequence is CASSFLASGKNTGELFF.

This clone was seen many times. The observed sequence ends 3 residues before the CDR3 terminus, with the missing tail filled in from the germline J gene. The rearrangement links TRBV12-3 or TRBV12-4 to TRBJ2-2; D possibly corresponds to TRBD1 (5 bases). The germline V and J ends were trimmed by 5 bases and 6 bases, with 10 bases remaining between them. The CDR3 spans 13 residues. CDR3 DNA, as far as it was read: TGTGCCAGCAGTATACAGGCGGCCGGGGAG. As protein: CASSIQAAGE. The CDR3 in its entirety is CASSIQAAGELFF.

This clone appeared many times. Read sequence stops 3 residues before the CDR3 end, and the germline J gene provides the missing end. The chain links TRBV2 to TRBJ2-7, with D unresolved. Per the germline V gene, CDR1 is SNHLY and CDR2 is FYNNEI. The CDR3 contains 16 residues. The germline V and J ends were trimmed by 6 bases and 2 bases, with 20 bases remaining between them. CDR3 sequence reads: CASREYSPVLPYEQYF. The sequenced CDR3 bases are TGTGCCAGCAGGGAATATTCCCCCGTCCTTCCCTACGAG.

In its sample, this clone was seen many times. Read data end 3 residues before the CDR3 end; the end is taken from the germline J gene. V and J are TRBV29-1 and TRBJ2-2, with 9 nucleotides matching TRBD1. V trimming: 6 bases; J trimming: 4 bases; junction bases outside the gene matches: 6. CDR1 and CDR2 from the germline V gene are SQVTM and ANQGSEA. CDR3 length: 14 residues. The covered CDR3 bases are TGCAGCGTCCATGGGACAGGGACCACCGGGGAG. This codes for CSVHGTGTTGE. In full, the CDR3 reads CSVHGTGTTGELFF.

This clone occurred many times. The read is 3 residues too short to cover the CDR3 end, so that end is filled in from the germline J gene. The rearrangement uses TRBV19 and TRBJ2-1; D is perhaps TRBD2 (6 bases). Germline V gives CDR1 LNHDA, CDR2 SQIVND (reference sequence). CDR3 length equals 14 residues. V lost 7 bases to trimming and J lost 4 bases, with 14 bases between them. The DNA read from the CDR3 is TGTGCCAGTAATTGGGGGGAAGGGTACAATGAG. Amino acids: CASNWGEGYNE. The entire CDR3 protein reads CASNWGEGYNEQFF.

Points on this clone: With the read ending 3 residues before the CDR3 end, the germline J gene is used to fill in that end. The genes are TRBV10-2 and TRBJ2-7, with a possible D match to TRBD2 (6 bases). Between the trimmed V and J ends, which lost 1 base and 0 bases, there was a span of 10 bases. Germline loops: CDR1 WSHSY, CDR2 SAAADI. This CDR3 contains 15 residues. CDR3 DNA (partial): TGCGCCAGCAGTGAGTTCGCGGGACTCTCCTACGAG. Its protein product is CASSEFAGLSYE. The CDR3, in full, reads CASSEFAGLSYEQYF.

The sample holds many counts of this clone. The DNA ends 3 residues before the CDR3 does, and the rest of the CDR3 is filled in from the germline J gene. This chain connects TRBV7-2 to TRBJ2-7; no firm D call. This CDR3 region has 14 residues. V was trimmed by 5 bases and J by 5 bases, leaving 16 bases between them. Germline V gene sequence: CDR1 SGHTA, CDR2 FQGNSA. The sequenced part of the CDR3 DNA is TGTGCCAGCAGCCCCTTCCCTAGTGACCACGAG. Its protein product is CASSPFPSDHE. The whole CDR3 region reads CASSPFPSDHEQYF.

In its sample, this clone was seen many times. The read comes to an end 3 residues before the CDR3 does, leaving the germline J gene to fill in the end. This chain connects TRBV20-1 to TRBJ2-5; TRBD2 matches at 13 bases. CDR3 size: 19 residues. The junction had 15 bases not matched to a gene; V was cut back by 4 bases and J by 1 base. The germline V gene encodes CDR1 DFQATT and CDR2 SNEGSKA (reference sequence). The part of the CDR3 DNA that was read is TGCAGTGCTAAAACCGGGACTAGCGGGGTTTTGGGTCCCCAAGAGACC. This translates into CSAKTGTSGVLGPQET. The whole CDR3 is CSAKTGTSGVLGPQETQYF.

This clone has ten or more counts. The CDR3 end falls 3 residues outside the read, so it is completed with the germline J gene. The V and J genes are TRBV12-3 or TRBV12-4 and TRBJ2-7; D is perhaps TRBD2 (6 bases). V lost 3 bases to trimming and J lost 2 bases, with 8 bases between them. The CDR3 spans 13 residues. The CDR3 loop reads CASSFTSPYEQYF. The part of the CDR3 DNA that was read is TGTGCCAGCAGTTTTACTAGCCCCTACGAG.

This clone was observed at least ten times. The missing CDR3 end, 3 residues past where the read stops, is filled in from the germline J gene. The gene calls are TRBV30 and TRBJ2-3; TRBD1 aligns across 12 bases. The germline V gene encodes CDR1 GTSNPN and CDR2 SVGIG (reference sequence). Trimming at V came to 1 base and at J to 6 bases, leaving 5 bases not matched to a gene. CDR3 length: 15 residues. CDR3 protein: CAWSAWDRGRDTQYF. CDR3 DNA (partial): TGTGCCTGGAGTGCATGGGACAGGGGGCGCGATACG.

Many counts were recorded for this clone. Read sequence stops 3 residues before the CDR3 end, and the germline J gene provides the missing end. The V and J genes are TRBV29-1 and TRBJ2-3; maybe TRBD1 (6 bases). Germline V gene lookup returns CDR1 SQVTM and CDR2 ANQGSEA. This CDR3 has 12 residues. V dropped 6 bases and J dropped 5 bases, with 12 bases sitting between them. CDR3 loop: CSVRQAKDTQYF. The sequenced part of the CDR3 DNA is TGCAGCGTCCGACAGGCAAAAGATACG.

This clone was observed many times. Its ends do not fully match the called genes, so a read error is possible. The read comes to an end 3 residues before the CDR3 does, leaving the germline J gene to fill in the end. The chain carries TRBV4-2 and TRBJ1-2, with D possibly being TRBD1 (5 bases). Germline V CDR1 and CDR2: LGHNA, YNFKEQ. This CDR3 region has 14 residues. CDR3 DNA (partial): TGCGCCAGCAGCCAATCCGACAGAAACTATGGC. This translates into CASSQSDRNYG. The CDR3 as a whole reads CASSQSDRNYGYTF.

This clone was recorded a few times. Sequencing ends 3 residues short of the CDR3 end; the germline J gene provides the rest. J is TRBJ2-4 and V is TRBV6-2 or TRBV6-3; D is unclear. Germline V gene data show CDR1 as MNHEY and CDR2 as SVGEGT. The CDR3 covers 11 residues. Partial CDR3 DNA: TGTGCCAGCACCCCTAACTATGGT. Translation gives CASTPNYG. The CDR3 reads in full as CASTPNYGQYF.

This clone was seen many times. Read sequence stops 3 residues before the CDR3 end, and the germline J gene provides the missing end. The chain employs TRBV19 and TRBJ2-2; 11 nucleotides line up with TRBD1. With V trimmed by 2 bases and J by 6 bases, 5 bases remained unmatched. The CDR3 runs to 16 residues. Germline CDR1 reads LNHDA; CDR2 reads SQIVND (reference sequence). The sequenced CDR3 bases are TGTGCCAGTAGTATATCGGACAGGGGGCGCCCCGGGGAG. Amino acid sequence: CASSISDRGRPGE. The whole CDR3 is CASSISDRGRPGELFF.

As for this clone: The CDR3 end falls 3 residues outside the read, so it is completed with the germline J gene. The chain combines TRBV2 with TRBJ2-2; 9 nucleotides line up with TRBD1. Germline V gene data show CDR1 as SNHLY and CDR2 as FYNNEI. J was trimmed by 5 bases and V by 5 bases; bases with no gene match: 3. The CDR3 length is 14 residues. Partial CDR3 DNA: TGTGCCAGCAGTCTGGGACAGGGTACCGGGGAG. Residues: CASSLGQGTGE. The entire CDR3 reads CASSLGQGTGELFF.

This clone occurred many times. CDR3 residues: CASTRSYVEKLFF. The sequenced CDR3 bases are TGTGCCAGCACGCGGAGCTACGTTGAAAAA. This chain uses TRBV19 with TRBJ1-4; D uncertain. The read stops 3 residues short of the end of the CDR3; the missing end is completed from the germline J gene. Trimming left V 9 bases short and J 7 bases short, with 15 bases between. The CDR3 is made up of 13 amino acids. Germline values: CDR1 LNHDA, CDR2 SQIVND (reference sequence).

This clone appeared many times. The read terminates 3 residues ahead of where the CDR3 ends, so the germline J gene completes it. This sequence joins TRBV12-3 or TRBV12-4 and TRBJ2-7; 8 bases match TRBD2. This CDR3 has 14 amino acids. The V and J ends lost 5 bases and 2 bases, in that order; junction bases with no gene match: 5. The sequenced part of the CDR3 DNA is TGTGCCAGCAGTCGCCCGGGACTAGCCTACGAG. This gives the protein CASSRPGLAYE. The whole CDR3 sequence is CASSRPGLAYEQYF.

In its sample, this clone was seen many times. The CDR3 goes on 3 residues after the read ends, and that part is filled in from the germline J gene. This chain links TRBV11-2 with TRBJ2-1, with a weak D call TRBD1 (6 bases). Germline loops: CDR1 SGHAT, CDR2 FQNNGV. The CDR3 has 12 amino acids. With 3 bases removed from V and 8 bases from J, the gap between germline ends came to 8 bases. Incomplete CDR3 DNA: TGTGCCAGCAGCTTTGGGGGCTATGAG. This sequence encodes CASSFGGYE. The full CDR3 protein is CASSFGGYEQFF.

This clone was recorded at least ten times. The read halts 3 residues ahead of the CDR3 end, with the missing end drawn from the germline J gene. The V gene is TRBV14, the J gene TRBJ2-1; 7 nucleotides align to TRBD2. Germline assignment: CDR1 SGHDN and CDR2 FVKESK. This CDR3 region has 17 residues. V trimming: 3 bases; J trimming: 8 bases; junction bases outside the gene matches: 16. The part of the CDR3 DNA that was read is TGTGCCAGCAGCCAGGGACGAAAGCGGGAAGGGATTGATGAG. This encodes CASSQGRKREGIDE. The entire CDR3 sequence reads CASSQGRKREGIDEQFF.

This clone was counted many times. The sequence runs out 3 residues before the end of the CDR3; the remainder is reconstructed from the germline J gene. The rearrangement uses TRBV19 and TRBJ2-5; 9 bases agree with TRBD2. This CDR3 contains 13 residues. Losses at the gene ends were 4 bases for V and 5 bases for J; bases not matched to a gene: 2. Germline CDR1 is LNHDA and CDR2 is SQIVND (reference sequence). CDR3 bases read: TGTGCCAGTAGTACAGCGGGAGGTGAGACC. Translated, it gives CASSTAGGET. The whole CDR3 protein reads CASSTAGGETQYF.

Concerning this clone: The read gets to within 3 residues of the CDR3 end, and the germline J gene fills in the rest. The chain couples TRBV6-1 to TRBJ1-1; 8 bases match TRBD1. The CDR3 loop spans 17 amino acids. V lost 2 bases and J lost 0; bases outside the gene matches: 8. Germline assignment: CDR1 MNHNS and CDR2 SASEGT. The CDR3 sequence: CASSELGPTGVNTEAFF. The sequenced CDR3 bases are TGTGCCAGCAGTGAATTGGGCCCGACAGGGGTGAACACTGAA.

This clone has a count of ten or more. The CDR3 is cut off 3 residues early in the read; its end comes from the germline J gene. The rearrangement uses TRBV18 and TRBJ2-7; D may correspond to TRBD1 or TRBD2 (6 bases each). V lost 3 bases, J lost 0 bases, and 12 bases lay in between. CDR1 is KGHSH, CDR2 LQKENI, per germline. This CDR3 comprises 15 residues. Incomplete CDR3 DNA: TGTGCCAGCTCACCGCGGGACAAAATCTCCTACGAG. Translating gives CASSPRDKISYE. In full, the CDR3 is CASSPRDKISYEQYF. The full variable domain, rest sourced from reference TRBV18 and TRBJ2-7, is NAGVMQNPRHLVRRRGQEARLRCSPMKGHSHVYWYRQLPEEGLKFMVYLQKENIIDESGMPKERFSAEFPKEGPSILRIQQVVRGDSAAYFCASSPRDKISYEQYFGPGTRLTVT.

This clone appeared many times. Coverage ceases 3 residues before the CDR3 finishes, and the germline J gene fills in the end. The V and J genes are TRBV7-2 and TRBJ1-2; D may be TRBD1 (5 bases). This CDR3 has 15 amino acids. Trimming pared 2 bases from V and 7 bases from J, leaving 17 bases between. In germline, CDR1 is SGHTA, CDR2 FQGNSA. CDR3 region: CASSLKSQGMGGYTF. Partial CDR3 DNA: TGTGCCAGCAGCTTAAAATCCCAGGGAATGGGTGGC. The variable domain in full, completed from reference TRBV7-2 and TRBJ1-2, reads GAGVSQSPSNKVTEKGKDVELRCDPISGHTALYWYRQSLGQGLEFLIYFQGNSAPDKSGLPSDRFSAERTGGSVSTLTIQRTQQEDSAVYLCASSLKSQGMGGYTFGSGTRLTVV.